This T cell receptor beta chain comes out of a study of OX40 agonist ivuxolimab in advanced cancers. About the research overall: Past anti-PD-1, anti-PD-L1 or anti-CTLA-4 therapy was accepted, and 40% had received some. Partial response was recorded in three patients: one hepatocellular carcinoma and two cutaneous melanoma cases.

The study, taken as a whole, reports: Some nonresponders likewise displayed low normalized T-cell clonal expansion.

This clone is a singleton in its sample. What it recognizes is unknown. Within the sample, other DNA sequences also encode this same CDR3. Libraries were prepared by immunoSEQ multiplex PCR; TCRdb keeps only in-frame clonotypes and omits some of them. The sample consists of 30,000 to 40,000 clones, 82% of them appearing once. The sequence was obtained from an adult with an advanced solid tumor such as melanoma, head and neck, liver or kidney cancer. Sequencing was performed on CD4+ or CD8+ T cells sorted from blood, taken in a trial of the OX40 agonist ivuxolimab.

The CDR3 coding sequence is TGTGCCAGCAGTCGCCGAAACTATGGCTACACCTTC. The encoded protein is CASSRRNYGYTF. The chain joins TRBV28 to TRBJ1-2; D unresolved. V was cut by 5 bases and J by 2 bases, with 6 bases left in between. Germline values: CDR1 MDHEN, CDR2 SYDVKM. CDR3 length: 12 amino acids.